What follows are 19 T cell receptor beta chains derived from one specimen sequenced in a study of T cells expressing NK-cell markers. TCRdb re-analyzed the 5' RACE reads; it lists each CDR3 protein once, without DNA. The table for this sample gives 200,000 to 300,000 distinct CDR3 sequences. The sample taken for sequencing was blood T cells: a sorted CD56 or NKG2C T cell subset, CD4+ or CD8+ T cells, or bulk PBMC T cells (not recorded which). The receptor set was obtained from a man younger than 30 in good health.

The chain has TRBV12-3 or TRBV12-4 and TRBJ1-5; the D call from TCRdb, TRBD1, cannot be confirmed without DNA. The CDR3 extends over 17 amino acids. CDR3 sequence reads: CASSLSGGTGRDQPQHF.

The CDR3 protein is CASSLRRSRKPLSYNEQFF. The V gene is TRBV5-6, the J gene TRBJ2-1; the TRBD1 assignment by TCRdb is unverifiable without DNA. The CDR3 is 19 residues long. Germline V gene lookup returns CDR1 SGHDT and CDR2 YYEEEE.

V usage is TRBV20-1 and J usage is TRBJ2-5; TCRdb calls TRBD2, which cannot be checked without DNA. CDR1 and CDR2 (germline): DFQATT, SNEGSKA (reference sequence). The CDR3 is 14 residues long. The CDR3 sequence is CSAAGTSGVETQYF.

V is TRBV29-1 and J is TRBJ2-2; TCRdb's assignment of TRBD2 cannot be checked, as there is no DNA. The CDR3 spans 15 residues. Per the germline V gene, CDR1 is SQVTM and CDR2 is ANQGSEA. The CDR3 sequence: CSAQRSAANTGELFF.

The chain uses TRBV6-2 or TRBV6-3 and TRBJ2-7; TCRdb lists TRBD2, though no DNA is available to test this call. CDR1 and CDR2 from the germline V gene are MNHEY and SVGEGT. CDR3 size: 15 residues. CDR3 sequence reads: CASSPLAVMISEQYF.

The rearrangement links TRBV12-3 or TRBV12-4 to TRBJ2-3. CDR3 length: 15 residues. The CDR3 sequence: CASSLFRPSTDTQYF.

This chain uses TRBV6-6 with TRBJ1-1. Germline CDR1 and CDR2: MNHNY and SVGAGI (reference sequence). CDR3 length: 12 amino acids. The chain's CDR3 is CASSYEGPEAFF.

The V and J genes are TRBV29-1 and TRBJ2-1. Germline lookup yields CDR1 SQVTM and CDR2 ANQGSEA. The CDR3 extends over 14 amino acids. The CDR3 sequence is CSVEGRMRINEQFF.

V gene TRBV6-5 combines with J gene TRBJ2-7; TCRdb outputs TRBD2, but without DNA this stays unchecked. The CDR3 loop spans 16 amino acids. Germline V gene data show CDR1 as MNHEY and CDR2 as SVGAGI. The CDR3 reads CASSPGLAGSGYEQYF.

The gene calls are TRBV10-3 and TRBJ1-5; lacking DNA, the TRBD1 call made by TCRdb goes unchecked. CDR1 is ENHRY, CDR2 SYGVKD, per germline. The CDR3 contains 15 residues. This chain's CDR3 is CAISETGEGNQPQHF.

This CDR3 is CAWSHRGLEGYTF. The rearrangement links TRBV30 to TRBJ1-2; the TCRdb D gene call, TRBD1, has no DNA to confirm it. The CDR3 runs to 13 residues. Germline-derived CDR1 and CDR2 are GTSNPN and SVGIG (reference sequence).

CDR3 sequence reads: CASSEESSGNTIYF. The gene calls are TRBV25-1 and TRBJ1-3. The CDR3 is 14 amino acids. Germline loops: CDR1 MGHDK, CDR2 SYGVNS.

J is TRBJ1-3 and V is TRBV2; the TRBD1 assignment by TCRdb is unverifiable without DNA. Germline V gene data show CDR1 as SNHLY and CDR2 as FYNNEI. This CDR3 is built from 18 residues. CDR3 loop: CASGYRDSRFSSGNTIYF. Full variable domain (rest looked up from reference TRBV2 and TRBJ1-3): EPEVTQTPSHQVTQMGQEVILRCVPISNHLYFYWYRQILGQKVEFLVSFYNNEISEKSEIFDDQFSVERPDGSNFTLKIRSTKLEDSAMYFCASGYRDSRFSSGNTIYFGEGSWLTVV.

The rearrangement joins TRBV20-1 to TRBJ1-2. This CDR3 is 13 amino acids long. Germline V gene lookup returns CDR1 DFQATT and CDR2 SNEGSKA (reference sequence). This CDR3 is CSAKRGLYYGYTF.

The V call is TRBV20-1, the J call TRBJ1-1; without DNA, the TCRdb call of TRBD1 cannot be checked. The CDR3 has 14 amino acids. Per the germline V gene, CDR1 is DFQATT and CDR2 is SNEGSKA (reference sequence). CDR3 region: CSARATGLDTEAFF.

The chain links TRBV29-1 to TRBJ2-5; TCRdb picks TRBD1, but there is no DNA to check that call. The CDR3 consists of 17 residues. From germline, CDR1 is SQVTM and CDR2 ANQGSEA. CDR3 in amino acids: CSVVVAGTGLFQETQYF.

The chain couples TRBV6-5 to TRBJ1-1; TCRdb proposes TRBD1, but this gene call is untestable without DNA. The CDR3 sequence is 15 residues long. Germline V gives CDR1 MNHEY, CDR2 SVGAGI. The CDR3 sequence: CASSYSNRGSAEAFF.

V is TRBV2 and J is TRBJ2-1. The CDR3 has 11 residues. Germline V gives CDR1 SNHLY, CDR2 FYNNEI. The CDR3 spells CASSDAGRQFF.

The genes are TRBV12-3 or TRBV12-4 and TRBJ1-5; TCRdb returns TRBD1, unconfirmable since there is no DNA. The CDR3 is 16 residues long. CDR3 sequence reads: CASSSVGGASNQPQHF.